The sequence of this T cell receptor (beta chain) was determined in a study of regulatory T cells in long-lasting Graves disease (TCRdb year 2021). Turning to the overall study: Newly diagnosed Graves' disease patients had taken antithyroid drugs for less than 3 months. The study took place in China and was registered as a clinical trial. Patients with persistent Graves' disease were compared with patients with newly diagnosed Graves' disease using TCR sequencing and RNA sequencing of peripheral blood. A total of some 33 samples were covered by TCR sequencing, comprising some 13 persistent and around 20 newly diagnosed Graves' disease patients.

A note on this clonotype: Its antigen specificity is not known. Qualities for individual bases were not recorded, and no much larger clone is one base off.

What the study reported, not specific to this receptor: The study examined only peripheral blood because the primary lesion, thyroid tissue, could not be accessed. Sequencing and analysis were limited to the TCR beta chain. More public clonotypes were shared among persistent patients (approximately 3,000) than among newly diagnosed patients (roughly 960). Compared with newly diagnosed patients, persistent Graves' disease patients had lower TCR Shannon entropy and fewer highly expanded clones, which suggests clonal expansion. Preferential use of TRBV28, TRBJ1-2 and TRBJ2-5 was observed in persistent disease, whereas TRBV20-1 and TRBJ2-1 were favored in newly diagnosed disease. The small sample size was acknowledged by the authors as a limitation that may reduce accuracy.

CDR1 SGHAT and CDR2 FQNNGV were looked up in the germline V gene. V has 4 bases trimmed and J has 6 bases trimmed; junction bases matching no gene number 2. From its cysteine to its phenylalanine, the CDR3 spans 14 amino acids. Only the CDR3 region is kept as DNA, spanning 42 bases read in frame from base 1. To prepare the library, multiplex PCR was applied. TCRdb shows the sequencer as Illumina HiSeq 4000. TCR beta libraries were built with iRepertoire HTBI primers and Arm-PCR amplification of CDR3 regions. Before sequencing, the PCR products underwent gel purification. Per the original workflow: A total of 60 to 80 TRBV and 14 TRBJ segments were identified across samples and were used for gene usage analysis of CDR3 amino acid clonotypes. Filtered high-quality paired reads were merged into contigs using COPE and FqMerger. Contigs were aligned with BLAST to IMGT TRBV, TRBD and TRBJ reference genes, and CDR3 was defined per IMGT. Any clonotype with a frequency above 0.1% was classified as a highly expanded clone. Shannon entropy served as the measure of repertoire diversity, while the Gini coefficient captured V-J evenness. Clonotypes shared by more than one individual were considered public. TCRdb reanalyzed the raw reads on its own, using fastp at Q25 for trimming and MiXCR for clone calling, and kept in-frame beta chains. Identical CDR3 proteins give one entry, which carries the most common genes and DNA. The V and J calls here are based on TCRdb, not the publication. The sample table contains under 800,000 distinct CDR3 sequences; only one count was recorded for 15% to 20% of them. The top ten hold approximately 20% of the sample.

This specimen's time point label, per the study, means: newly diagnosed GD, antithyroid drugs for less than 3 months. For both TCR sequencing and RNA sequencing, RNA was extracted from PBMCs using TRIzol. The diagnosis of Graves' disease followed American Thyroid Association guidelines. Patients were recruited from an endocrinology department in Xi'an, China. Each patient gave about 9.1 milliliters of peripheral blood, collected in an EDTA anticoagulant tube. PBMCs were isolated by Ficoll Paque Plus density gradient separation without further T cell sorting. An Agilent 2100 Bioanalyzer and agarose gel were used to assess RNA quality, and a NanoDrop 2000 was used to measure RNA concentration. These data were likewise used in another study, on T cells in Graves' hyperthyroidism and ophthalmopathy. As noted in the second study: Stable Graves' hyperthyroidism was defined as no progression to ophthalmopathy during 18 months of follow-up. Hyperthyroidism patients were newly diagnosed, had a disease duration of under 2 months, and were aged 18 to 65 years. Exclusion was applied to patients with uncontrolled infections, other autoimmune diseases, pregnancy or lactation. Clinical symptoms, serum thyroxine and TRAb, thyroid ultrasound, and orbital computed tomography formed the basis for the diagnoses. A first-round RT-PCR of the TCR CDR3 used the HTBI primer set with the Qiagen OneStep RT-PCR kit. Blood samples also contained most of the expanded thyroid clonotypes (frequency above 0.001), which suggests that blood repertoires may reflect thyroid immune responses. Ophthalmopathy was separated from stable hyperthyroidism by a 13 V-J signature model, with 85% to 90% sensitivity and approximately 81% specificity obtained in cross-validation and 80%/75% obtained in testing. In validation, the model predicted progression to ophthalmopathy with around 71% sensitivity and 72% to 85% specificity, a median of approximately 6.7 months before onset. To identify TCR V-J signatures that set the groups apart, the researchers used a discovery cohort of 100 patients, made up of 40 to 45 with Graves' ophthalmopathy and some 56 with stable Graves' hyperthyroidism. Whether ophthalmopathy could be predicted prospectively was tested in an independent validation cohort made up of 18 hyperthyroidism patients plus 17 patients who later progressed to ophthalmopathy. For training and testing, the 80 to 100 patients in the discovery cohort were randomly divided in a 7:3 ratio. In six Graves' hyperthyroidism patients, the study also compared T-cell repertoires from thyroid tissue with T-cell repertoires from blood. Following sampling, methimazole starting at 30 mg daily was given to hyperthyroidism patients, and high-dose intravenous methylprednisolone was given to ophthalmopathy patients. A second multiplex PCR round built the libraries, followed by size selection and purification. Sequencing of the libraries was done on an Illumina HiSeq2000 using paired-end 100 bp reads. SOAPnuke was used to process the raw data, with reads discarded if the reads contained adapters or uncalled bases, had a mean Phred below 15, or lacked an exact constant-primer or identifier match. COPE v1.2.5 was used to merge the high-quality paired reads, and each unique nucleotide sequence was defined as a clonotype. Clonotypes were aligned to IMGT TRBV, TRBD and TRBJ reference segments using MiTCR v1.1. Analysis was restricted to V-J combinations with a frequency above 0.0001, which covered approximately 99% of repertoires. The TCS score was defined as F50 (clonal expansion) divided by E x V (chaos), with BLOSUM62-based TCRdist calculated between CDR3 peptides within each V-J. Welch's t-statistics and random forest reduced fewer than 600 V-J features to under 15, which were used in a naive Bayes classifier (R e1071). No statistical method was used to fix the sample size in advance, and group allocation was not hidden from the investigators. TCR Vbeta CDR3 sequencing of 140 or so peripheral blood samples (43 ophthalmopathy, under 80 hyperthyroidism and about 17 progressor patients) is reported in the paper.

The sequence derives from a woman in her twenties or thirties with Graves disease. Donor details come from another sample of the same person, matched by shared clones. The chain is assembled from TRBV11-2 and TRBJ2-2; the central 10 bases match TRBD1. This sample comprised peripheral blood mononuclear cells (PBMCs), obtained at new diagnosis, from a patient treated with antithyroid drugs. The DNA is as follows: TGTGCCAGCAGCTGGGGACAGGGGCCCGGGGAGCTGTTTTTT. Its translation is CASSWGQGPGELFF.